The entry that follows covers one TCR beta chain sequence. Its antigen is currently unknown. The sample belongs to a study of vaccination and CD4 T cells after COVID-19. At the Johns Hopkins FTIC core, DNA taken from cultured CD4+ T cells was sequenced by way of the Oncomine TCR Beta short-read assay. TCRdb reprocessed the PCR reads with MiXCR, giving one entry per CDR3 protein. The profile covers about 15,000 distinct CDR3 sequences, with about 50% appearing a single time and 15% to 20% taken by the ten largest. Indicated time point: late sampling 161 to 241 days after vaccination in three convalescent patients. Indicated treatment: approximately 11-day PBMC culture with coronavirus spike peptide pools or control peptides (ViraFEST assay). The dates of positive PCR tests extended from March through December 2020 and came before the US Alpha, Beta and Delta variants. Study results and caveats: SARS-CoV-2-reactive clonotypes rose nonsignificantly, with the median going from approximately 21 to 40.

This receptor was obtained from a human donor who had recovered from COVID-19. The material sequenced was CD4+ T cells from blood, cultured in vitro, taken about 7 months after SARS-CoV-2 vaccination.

CDR3 protein: CASSPESGQETQYF. The CDR3, as DNA: TGCGCCAGCAGCCCGGAGAGCGGCCAAGAGACCCAGTACTTC. This chain uses TRBV5-1 with TRBJ2-5, with D perhaps matching TRBD2 (5 bases). The CDR3 consists of 14 residues. In germline, CDR1 is SGHRS, CDR2 YFSETQ. V was cut by 4 bases and J by 1 base, with 11 bases left in between.